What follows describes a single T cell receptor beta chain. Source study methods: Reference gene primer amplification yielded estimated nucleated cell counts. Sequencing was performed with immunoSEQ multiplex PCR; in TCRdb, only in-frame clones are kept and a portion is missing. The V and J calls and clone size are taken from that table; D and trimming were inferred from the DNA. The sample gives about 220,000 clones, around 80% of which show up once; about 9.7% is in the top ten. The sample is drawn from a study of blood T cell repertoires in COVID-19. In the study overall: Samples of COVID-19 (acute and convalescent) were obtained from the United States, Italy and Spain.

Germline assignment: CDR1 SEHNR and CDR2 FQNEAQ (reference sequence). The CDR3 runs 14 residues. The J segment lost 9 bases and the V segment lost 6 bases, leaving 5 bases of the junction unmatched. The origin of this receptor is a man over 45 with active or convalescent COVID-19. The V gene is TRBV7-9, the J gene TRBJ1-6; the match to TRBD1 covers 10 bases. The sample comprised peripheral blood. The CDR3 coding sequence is TGTGCCAGCAGAGACAGGGGGCTCTCTTCACCCCTCCACTTT. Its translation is CASRDRGLSSPLHF.